One and the same sample provided the 18 T cell receptor beta chains below, sequenced in a study of a mutant IDH1 vaccine in newly diagnosed glioma. As for time point: week 5, during vaccination. A single vaccine dose contained 300 ug of mutant IDH1 20-mer peptide, and topical imiquimod was used with it. For these TCRs, the target antigens are not known. Here immunoSEQ multiplex PCR was the method, and the copy in TCRdb shows in-frame clones only, minus some. The table records tens of thousands of clones, about four fifths of them present only once. The sample consisted of PBMCs, taken from a glioma patient whose treatment included an IDH1 peptide vaccine. The receptors here all came from a man aged 25 to 40 with glioma.

The chain is built from TRBV6-1 and TRBJ1-2; D uncertain. Germline V CDR1 and CDR2: MNHNS, SASEGT. The CDR3 contains 16 residues. The V end lost 2 bases, the J end lost 1 base, and 14 bases lay between the germline ends. The CDR3 reads CASSESTGMGNYGYTF. CDR3 in DNA: TGTGCCAGCAGTGAATCTACTGGAATGGGTAACTATGGCTACACCTTC.

This chain joins TRBV2 and TRBJ2-7, with 11 bases that match TRBD2. Germline values: CDR1 SNHLY, CDR2 FYNNEI. V shed 2 bases and J 6 bases; nucleotides not matched to a gene: 6. The CDR3 covers 15 residues. In nucleotides, the CDR3 is TGTGCCAGCAGTGAAAGTAGCGGGAGGGCTAGCGAGCAGTACTTC. It yields the protein CASSESSGRASEQYF.

The gene calls are TRBV7-3 and TRBJ2-2; D call uncertain. Germline V lookup: CDR1 SGHTA, CDR2 FQGTGA. The CDR3 loop spans 14 amino acids. V lost 2 bases to trimming and J lost 0 bases, with 4 bases between them. CDR3 loop: CASSLLANTGELFF. In DNA form, the CDR3 reads TGTGCCAGCAGCTTATTGGCGAACACCGGGGAGCTGTTTTTT.

J is TRBJ1-6 and V is TRBV7-9, with D possibly TRBD1 on 5 matching bases. Trimming removed 4 bases at V and 6 bases at J, with 7 bases between. Germline values: CDR1 SEHNR, CDR2 FQNEAQ (reference sequence). The CDR3 has 13 amino acids. Written as DNA, the CDR3 is TGTGCCAGCAGCTCTGACAGTAATTCACCCCTCCACTTT. Its protein is CASSSDSNSPLHF.

Here the CDR3 DNA reads TGTGCCAGCAGATTAGCGGGAGGCGGAGAGACCCAGTACTTC. It translates to CASRLAGGGETQYF. V gene TRBV27 combines with J gene TRBJ2-5; 10 positions agree with TRBD2. After removal of 6 bases from V and 4 bases from J, the junction contained 5 bases not matched to a gene. This CDR3 spans 14 amino acids. Germline-derived CDR1 and CDR2 are MNHEY and SMNVEV (reference sequence).

The chain couples TRBV6-1 to TRBJ2-3; weak D call: TRBD2 (6 bases). The CDR3 is made up of 14 amino acids. Germline values: CDR1 MNHNS, CDR2 SASEGT. Deletions cut 6 bases from V and 2 bases from J, with 12 bases between. CDR3 in amino acids: CASRGGTFTDTQYF. The CDR3 nucleotides read TGTGCCAGCAGGGGGGGAACCTTCACAGATACGCAGTATTTT.

This chain connects TRBV14 to TRBJ2-4, with D maybe TRBD2 (6 bases). Germline V CDR1 and CDR2: SGHDN, FVKESK. CDR3 length equals 15 residues. V was cut by 0 bases and J by 7 bases, with 13 bases left in between. The CDR3 nucleotides are TGTGCCAGCAGCCAAGACGGGGGATTCGGGAACATTCAGTACTTC. The encoded protein is CASSQDGGFGNIQYF. Based on the CDR3 plus reference TRBV14 and TRBJ2-4, the full variable domain is EAGVTQFPSHSVIEKGQTVTLRCDPISGHDNLYWYRRVMGKEIKFLLHFVKESKQDESGMPNNRFLAERTGGTYSTLKVQPAELEDSGVYFCASSQDGGFGNIQYFGAGTRLSVL.

This clone appeared a few times. The V and J genes are TRBV19 and TRBJ1-5; TRBD1 might be the D (5 bases). This CDR3 comprises 16 residues. The germline CDR1 and CDR2 sequences are LNHDA and SQIVND (reference sequence). V was trimmed by 3 bases and J by 6 bases, leaving 18 bases between them. DNA of the CDR3: TGTGCCAGTAGTATTGGGGGGGTAGGTTTTCCTCAGCCCCAGCATTTT. It yields the protein CASSIGGVGFPQPQHF.

This clone was detected a few times. The gene calls are TRBV6-5 and TRBJ1-5; D is undetermined. V was pared by 7 bases and J by 0 bases, with 10 bases between. CDR3 length: 14 residues. Germline V CDR1 and CDR2: MNHEY, SVGAGI. In DNA, the CDR3 is TGTGCCAGCACTTTACGGGGTAGCAATCAGCCCCAGCATTTT. Translating it yields CASTLRGSNQPQHF.

The chain is built from TRBV30 and TRBJ1-4, with a weak D call TRBD1 (6 bases). Per the germline V gene, CDR1 is GTSNPN and CDR2 is SVGIG (reference sequence). V shed 0 bases and J shed 15 bases, with 14 bases lying between them. This CDR3 spans 12 amino acids. DNA for the CDR3: TGTGCCTGGAGTGTACGCGGGGGCGGAATGTTTTTT. The encoded protein is CAWSVRGGGMFF.

The rearrangement uses TRBV27 and TRBJ2-1, with D possibly matching TRBD2 (6 bases). V lost 3 bases and J 5 bases, leaving 17 bases between the germline ends. Germline CDR1 MNHEY, CDR2 SMNVEV (reference sequence). The CDR3 is 16 amino acids. Written as DNA, the CDR3 is TGTGCCAGCAGTTTGCTCTACCCGGGACTTAACAATGAGCAGTTCTTC. Translated: CASSLLYPGLNNEQFF.

This clone was detected once. The V call is TRBV29-1, the J call TRBJ2-5; 9 bases align to TRBD2. Germline V gene sequence: CDR1 SQVTM, CDR2 ANQGSEA. V lost 4 bases to trimming and J lost 4 bases; unmatched junction nucleotides: 10. The CDR3 sequence is 15 residues long. The CDR3 DNA reads as TGCAGCGTTGTGGTTGCGCGGGGGGGTCCAGAGACCCAGTACTTC. It is translated as CSVVVARGGPETQYF.

The genes are TRBV29-1 and TRBJ2-2; the match to TRBD2 covers 10 bases. With 7 bases clipped from V and 4 bases from J, the junction kept 3 bases outside the gene matches. The CDR3 contains 13 residues. Germline CDR1 is SQVTM and CDR2 is ANQGSEA. The CDR3 sequence is CSGRLAGTGELFF. The CDR3 bases are TGCAGCGGGCGACTAGCGGGCACCGGGGAGCTGTTTTTT.

This clone was detected once. The V call is TRBV7-8, the J call TRBJ1-5, with 8 bases that match TRBD1. This CDR3 has 12 amino acids. With V trimmed by 4 bases and J by 12 bases, 5 bases remained unmatched. Germline values: CDR1 SGHVS, CDR2 FQNEAQ. CDR3 sequence (DNA): TGTGCCAGCAGCTCGTGGGACAGGAGCCAGCATTTT. It is translated as CASSSWDRSQHF.

This rearrangement joins TRBV28 to TRBJ2-7, with D maybe TRBD1 (6 bases). V was shortened by 3 bases and J by 0 bases, with 9 bases between the two germline ends. Germline-derived CDR1 and CDR2 are MDHEN and SYDVKM. This CDR3 region has 14 residues. CDR3 sequence reads: CASSLGDISYEQYF. CDR3 nucleotide sequence: TGTGCCAGCAGTTTGGGGGACATCTCCTACGAGCAGTACTTC.

J is TRBJ1-5 and V is TRBV28, with unresolved D. V was shortened by 1 base and J by 8 bases, with 15 bases between the two germline ends. CDR1 is MDHEN and CDR2 is SYDVKM in the germline V gene. The CDR3 runs to 15 residues. DNA of the CDR3: TGTGCCAGCAGTTTATCAGAGGATATCCGAAAGCCCCAGCATTTT. Its translation is CASSLSEDIRKPQHF.

This clone occurred a few times. The chain recombines TRBV5-1 with TRBJ2-7, with 7 nucleotides matching TRBD2. The CDR3 consists of 17 residues. Trimming cost V 3 bases and J 0 bases; bases outside gene matches: 12. In germline, CDR1 is SGHRS, CDR2 YFSETQ. CDR3 in amino acids: CASSSMVASGFSYEQYF. CDR3 nucleotide sequence: TGCGCCAGCAGCTCTATGGTCGCTAGCGGCTTCTCCTACGAGCAGTACTTC.

This sequence joins TRBV5-6 and TRBJ2-5, with D hard to call. CDR1 and CDR2 (germline): SGHDT, YYEEEE. The V gene lost 0 bases and the J gene lost 4 bases, with 4 bases spanning the gap. The CDR3 contains 12 residues. DNA for the CDR3: TGTGCCAGCAGCTTGGTTAGAGAGACCCAGTACTTC. Translating gives CASSLVRETQYF.